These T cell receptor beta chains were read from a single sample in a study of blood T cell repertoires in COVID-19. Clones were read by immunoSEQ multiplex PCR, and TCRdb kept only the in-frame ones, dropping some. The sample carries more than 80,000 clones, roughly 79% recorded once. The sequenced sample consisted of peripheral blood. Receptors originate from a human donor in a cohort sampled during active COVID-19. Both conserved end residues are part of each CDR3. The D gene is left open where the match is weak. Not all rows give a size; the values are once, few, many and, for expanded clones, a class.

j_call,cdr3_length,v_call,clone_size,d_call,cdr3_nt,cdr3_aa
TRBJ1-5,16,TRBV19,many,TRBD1,TGTGCCAGTAGTACCGGACAGGGGAGTAACAATCAGCCCCAGCATTTT,CASSTGQGSNNQPQHF
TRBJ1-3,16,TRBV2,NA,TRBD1,TGTGCCAGCAGTGGATTGGAGGGACAGGGTGGAAACACCATATATTTT,CASSGLEGQGGNTIYF
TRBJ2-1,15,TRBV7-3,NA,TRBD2,TGTGCCAGCAGCTCGGCCGGGGGGGCCTACAATGAGCAGTTCTTC,CASSSAGGAYNEQFF
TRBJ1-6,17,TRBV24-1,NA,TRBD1,TGTGCCACCAGTGATATATTCCGGGACAGGGCGAATTCACCCCTCCACTTT,CATSDIFRDRANSPLHF
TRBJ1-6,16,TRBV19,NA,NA,TGTGCCAGTAGCCGGGACTCTAGCTCCTATAATTCACCCCTCCACTTT,CASSRDSSSYNSPLHF
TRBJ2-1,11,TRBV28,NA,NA,TGTGCCAGCAGTCTCAGGGTAGAGCAGTTCTTC,CASSLRVEQFF
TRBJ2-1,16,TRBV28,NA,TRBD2,TGTGCCAGCAGCACTAGCGGGAAGAGCTCCTACAATGAGCAGTTCTTC,CASSTSGKSSYNEQFF
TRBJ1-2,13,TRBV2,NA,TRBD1,TGTGCCAGCAGTGGGACAGGGAGGGTTGGCTACACCTTC,CASSGTGRVGYTF
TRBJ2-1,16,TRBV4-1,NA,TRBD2,TGCGCCAGCAGCCAAGTGGGGACTAGCGGCTTGGATGAGCAGTTCTTC,CASSQVGTSGLDEQFF
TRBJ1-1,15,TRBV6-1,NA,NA,TGTGCCAGCAGTGAACAGGGTGCCGTGAACACTGAAGCTTTCTTT,CASSEQGAVNTEAFF
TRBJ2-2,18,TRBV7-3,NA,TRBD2,TGTGCCAGCAGCAGTAAGGTAGCGGGAGCTCTGAACACCGGGGAGCTGTTTTTT,CASSSKVAGALNTGELFF